The T cell receptor beta chain under discussion was sequenced for a study of CD8+ T cells in alopecia areata. Looking at the study overall: Those patients who were treated received oral tofacitinib, which was given at 5 to 10 mg twice daily for moderate-to-severe alopecia areata.

The CDR3 consists of 15 residues. V gave up 0 bases and J gave up 4 bases, with 13 bases separating them. Germline values: CDR1 LNHNV, CDR2 YYDKDF (reference sequence). Following extraction, RNA underwent reverse transcription to cDNA, which served as the sequencing template. Profiling relied on immunoSEQ multiplex PCR, and the TCRdb table lists in-frame clones only, not all of them. The data show 200,000 to 250,000 clones, approximately 52% seen once. Study findings and constraints: Lesional scalp displayed greater clonality than normal scalp, most notably in alopecia totalis/universalis. Although TCR sharing was seen in mice, sharing across patients was less clear, possibly for HLA-related reasons.

Samples from alopecia areata patients were lesional scalp punch biopsies and peripheral blood. Concerning this clone: Antigen specificity is unknown.

This TCR came from a human donor with alopecia areata. J is TRBJ2-7 and V is TRBV15; no firm D call. Sequences were derived from CD4+ T cells sorted from blood, sampled at week 0. As DNA, the CDR3 is TGTGCCACCAGCAGAGATCCCGGCCGGTCGTACGAGCAGTACTTC. It codes for CATSRDPGRSYEQYF.